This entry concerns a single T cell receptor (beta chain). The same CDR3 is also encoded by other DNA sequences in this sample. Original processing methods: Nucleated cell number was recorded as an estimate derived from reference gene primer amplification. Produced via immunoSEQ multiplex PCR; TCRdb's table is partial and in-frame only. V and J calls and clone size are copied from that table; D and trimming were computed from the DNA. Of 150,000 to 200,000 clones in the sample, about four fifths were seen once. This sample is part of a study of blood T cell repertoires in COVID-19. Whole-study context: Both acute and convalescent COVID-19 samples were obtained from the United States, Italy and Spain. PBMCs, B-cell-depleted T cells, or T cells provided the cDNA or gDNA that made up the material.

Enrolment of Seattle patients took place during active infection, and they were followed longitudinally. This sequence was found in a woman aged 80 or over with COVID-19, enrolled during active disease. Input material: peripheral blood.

For the CDR3, the DNA is TGTGCCAGCAGTTACTCCCCGGGGGGCACAGATACGCAGTATTTT. Translating gives CASSYSPGGTDTQYF. This sequence joins TRBV6-5 and TRBJ2-3, with a tentative D call TRBD2 (6 bases). Trimming removed 0 bases at V and 1 base at J, with 8 bases between. This CDR3 is 15 amino acids long. The germline gives CDR1 MNHEY, CDR2 SVGAGI.